These T cell receptor beta chains were read from a single sample in a study of T cell responses to AZD1222 COVID-19 vaccine. Assay: immunoSEQ multiplex PCR; the TCRdb copy retains only in-frame clones and omits some. The sample has around 120,000 clones, roughly 92% seen once. Specimen: peripheral blood, collected 28 days after the second AZD1222 dose. The receptor source for this set is an adult who received the AZD1222 COVID-19 vaccine. Both conserved end residues are part of each CDR3. D genes are given only for firm matches. Clone size is stated in some rows and not others, as once, few, many or a class when expanded.

v_gene: TRBV6-4
abundance: -
d_gene: -
len: 15
j_gene: TRBJ2-1
CDR3nt: TGTGCCAGCAGTGTGGCGGCCGGGAGTGACAATGAGCAGTTCTTC
CDR3aa: CASSVAAGSDNEQFF

v_gene: TRBV2
abundance: -
d_gene: -
len: 15
j_gene: TRBJ2-1
CDR3nt: TGTGCCAGCAGTTCCCCGGGACGGGGCTACAATGAGCAGTTCTTC
CDR3aa: CASSSPGRGYNEQFF

v_gene: TRBV4-1
abundance: -
d_gene: TRBD2
len: 17
j_gene: TRBJ2-7
CDR3nt: TGCGCCAGCAGCCAAGTAATTCGGTCTAGCGGGGCCTACGAGCAGTACTTC
CDR3aa: CASSQVIRSSGAYEQYF

v_gene: TRBV29-1
abundance: -
d_gene: TRBD1
len: 11
j_gene: TRBJ2-1
CDR3nt: TGCAGCCTTCTTAGGGGGCCCGAGCAGTTCTTC
CDR3aa: CSLLRGPEQFF

v_gene: TRBV27
abundance: -
d_gene: -
len: 14
j_gene: TRBJ1-5
CDR3nt: TGTGCCAGCAGTTTAGGCTGGGGAACCCAGCCCCAGCATTTT
CDR3aa: CASSLGWGTQPQHF

v_gene: TRBV6-5
abundance: -
d_gene: TRBD2
len: 15
j_gene: TRBJ2-5
CDR3nt: TGTGCCAGCAGTTGGACTAGCGGGATACAAGAGACCCAGTACTTC
CDR3aa: CASSWTSGIQETQYF

v_gene: TRBV7-8
abundance: -
d_gene: TRBD1
len: 20
j_gene: TRBJ1-3
CDR3nt: TGTGCCAGCAGCTTAGCCCTGCTCGGGACAGGGAGTTTCTCTGGAAACACCATATATTTT
CDR3aa: CASSLALLGTGSFSGNTIYF

v_gene: TRBV28
abundance: -
d_gene: -
len: 12
j_gene: TRBJ2-1
CDR3nt: TGTGCCAGCAGTTTGAGGGGGAACGAGCAGTTCTTC
CDR3aa: CASSLRGNEQFF

v_gene: TRBV28
abundance: -
d_gene: -
len: 14
j_gene: TRBJ2-3
CDR3nt: TGTGCCAGCAGTTTAAACCCAGGGACCGATACGCAGTATTTT
CDR3aa: CASSLNPGTDTQYF

v_gene: TRBV18
abundance: -
d_gene: TRBD1
len: 15
j_gene: TRBJ2-3
CDR3nt: TGTGCCAGCTCACCCAGGGGACAGGGCCTAGATACGCAGTATTTT
CDR3aa: CASSPRGQGLDTQYF

v_gene: TRBV18
abundance: -
d_gene: -
len: 15
j_gene: TRBJ2-5
CDR3nt: TGTGCCAGCTCACCACATAATGGAGTCGAAGAGACCCAGTACTTC
CDR3aa: CASSPHNGVEETQYF

v_gene: TRBV28
abundance: -
d_gene: TRBD2
len: 16
j_gene: TRBJ2-5
CDR3nt: TGTGCCAGCAGTTTAGCGACTAGCGGGACCCAAGAGACCCAGTACTTC
CDR3aa: CASSLATSGTQETQYF

v_gene: TRBV7-9
abundance: -
d_gene: -
len: 15
j_gene: TRBJ2-2
CDR3nt: TGTGCCAGCATCCCGTCGGGAACTAACACCGGGGAGCTGTTTTTT
CDR3aa: CASIPSGTNTGELFF

v_gene: TRBV3-1/TRBV3-2
abundance: once
d_gene: TRBD2
len: 15
j_gene: TRBJ2-1
CDR3nt: TGTGCCAGCAGCTCCGGTAGCGGGGGGTCCAATGAGCAGTTCTTC
CDR3aa: CASSSGSGGSNEQFF

v_gene: TRBV3-1/TRBV3-2
abundance: -
d_gene: -
len: 18
j_gene: TRBJ1-1
CDR3nt: TGTGCCAGCAGCCCCCTGGGAGAGGGTACTCCTTGGAACACTGAAGCTTTCTTT
CDR3aa: CASSPLGEGTPWNTEAFF

v_gene: TRBV5-1
abundance: -
d_gene: -
len: 13
j_gene: TRBJ1-1
CDR3nt: TGCGCCAGCAGCTTGGAGGGGAACACTGAAGCTTTCTTT
CDR3aa: CASSLEGNTEAFF

v_gene: TRBV28
abundance: -
d_gene: -
len: 15
j_gene: TRBJ1-2
CDR3nt: TGTGCCAGCAGTTCTACTCCCGTGGTCTCGTATGGCTACACCTTC
CDR3aa: CASSSTPVVSYGYTF

v_gene: TRBV5-1
abundance: -
d_gene: TRBD2
len: 15
j_gene: TRBJ2-7
CDR3nt: TGCGCCAGCAGCTTGTCGACTAGCGCCCAACCAGAGCAGTACTTC
CDR3aa: CASSLSTSAQPEQYF

v_gene: TRBV21-1
abundance: -
d_gene: -
len: 20
j_gene: TRBJ2-1
CDR3nt: TGTGCCAGCAGCAAAACACTGTCCGTACTAGCGGGAGGGTATTACAATGAGCAGTTCTTC
CDR3aa: CASSKTLSVLAGGYYNEQFF

v_gene: TRBV4-1
abundance: -
d_gene: TRBD1
len: 13
j_gene: TRBJ2-1
CDR3nt: TGCGCCAGCAGAAGAACAGGGGCCAATGAGCAGTTCTTC
CDR3aa: CASRRTGANEQFF

v_gene: TRBV7-3
abundance: -
d_gene: -
len: 15
j_gene: TRBJ2-2
CDR3nt: TGTGCCAGCAGCGTAACCCCGGTACGGGCGGGGGAGCTGTTTTTT
CDR3aa: CASSVTPVRAGELFF

v_gene: TRBV5-1
abundance: -
d_gene: -
len: 14
j_gene: TRBJ1-1
CDR3nt: TGCGCCAGCAGCTTGGATGGCAGGGGTACTGAAGCTTTCTTT
CDR3aa: CASSLDGRGTEAFF

v_gene: TRBV18
abundance: -
d_gene: TRBD1
len: 15
j_gene: TRBJ2-3
CDR3nt: TGTGCCAGCTCCGGACAGGAGGCTAGCACAGATACGCAGTATTTT
CDR3aa: CASSGQEASTDTQYF

v_gene: TRBV4-1
abundance: -
d_gene: TRBD2
len: 19
j_gene: TRBJ2-7
CDR3nt: TGCGCCAGCAGCCAAGATCGGGGGACTAGCGGGACCCCCTTTTACGAGCAGTACTTC
CDR3aa: CASSQDRGTSGTPFYEQYF

v_gene: TRBV5-1
abundance: -
d_gene: TRBD2
len: 14
j_gene: TRBJ2-3
CDR3nt: TGCGCCAGCAGAGGGACTAGCGGCACAGATACGCAGTATTTT
CDR3aa: CASRGTSGTDTQYF

v_gene: TRBV6-5
abundance: -
d_gene: -
len: 15
j_gene: TRBJ2-2
CDR3nt: TGTGCCACACAATTGAGCGGGTCGAACACCGGGGAGCTGTTTTTT
CDR3aa: CATQLSGSNTGELFF